One and the same sample provided the 8 T cell receptor beta chains below, sequenced in a study of regulatory T cells in long-lasting Graves disease (dated by TCRdb to the early 2020s). Libraries were prepared through multiplex PCR. The reads were generated on an Illumina HiSeq 4000. iRepertoire HTBI primers and Arm-PCR amplification of CDR3 regions were used to construct TCR beta libraries. Starting from the raw public reads, TCRdb applied fastp trimming at Q25, assembled clones with MiXCR and retained in-frame beta chains. Each CDR3 protein appears once, grouped with its most common genes and DNA. This sample is represented by roughly 610,000 distinct CDR3 sequences; 15% to 20% of them were singletons. The top ten constitute 18% of the sample. The sample's time point, from its label and the paper: newly diagnosed GD, antithyroid drugs for less than 3 months. RNA was extracted from PBMCs in TRIzol for both TCR sequencing and RNA sequencing.

This sample was also put to use in a study of T cells in Graves' hyperthyroidism and ophthalmopathy.

The starting material was peripheral blood mononuclear cells (PBMCs), obtained at new diagnosis, from a patient treated with antithyroid drugs. Receptors were obtained from a woman under 40 with Graves disease. Donor details come from another sample of the same person, matched by shared clones.

This clonotype appeared a few times. The rearrangement links TRBV5-1 to TRBJ1-4; D gene ambiguous. Germline V gene sequence: CDR1 SGHRS, CDR2 YFSETQ. The V end lost 5 bases, the J end lost 0 bases, and 8 bases lay between the germline ends. The CDR3 loop spans 14 amino acids. The CDR3 sequence: CASREGPTNEKLFF. The CDR3 coding sequence is TGCGCCAGCAGAGAAGGGCCAACTAATGAAAAACTGTTTTTT.

The chain employs TRBV19 and TRBJ1-5; D not resolved. Per the germline V gene, CDR1 is LNHDA and CDR2 is SQIVND (reference sequence). The CDR3 has 17 amino acids. Trimming removed 7 bases from V and 1 base from J, with 20 bases in between. This chain's CDR3 is CASTNPDKFSSNQPQHF. The CDR3 DNA is TGTGCCAGTACCAACCCCGACAAGTTTTCGAGCAATCAGCCCCAGCATTTT.

This chain's CDR3 is CASSPIGEKLFF. The DNA of the CDR3 is TGTGCCAGCAGTCCGATCGGTGAAAAACTGTTTTTT. The chain joins TRBV6-1 to TRBJ1-4; D remains unclear. This CDR3 is 12 amino acids long. Germline CDR1 reads MNHNS; CDR2 reads SASEGT. Trimming took off 5 bases at V and 7 bases at J, with 8 bases between the two ends.

Many counts were recorded for this clonotype. This sequence joins TRBV20-1 and TRBJ1-2; D is unclear. The CDR3 is made up of 12 amino acids. Germline V gene sequence: CDR1 DFQATT, CDR2 SNEGSKA (reference sequence). The ends were cut back, 1 base at V and 5 bases at J, with 8 bases in the middle. CDR3 nucleotides: TGCAGTGCTAGAGGTGGAATATATGGCTACACCTTC. Its protein is CSARGGIYGYTF.

This clonotype has a handful of counts. V and J are TRBV6-2 or TRBV6-3 and TRBJ2-2; TRBD1 agrees at 7 bases. This CDR3 contains 16 residues. Per the germline V gene, CDR1 is MNHEY and CDR2 is SVGEGT. The J segment lost 4 bases and the V segment lost 0 bases, leaving 5 bases of the junction unmatched. CDR3 loop: CASSYSRQGVTGELFF. CDR3 nucleotide sequence: TGTGCCAGCAGTTACTCGCGACAGGGTGTCACCGGGGAGCTGTTTTTT.

This clonotype occurred a few times. This chain joins TRBV7-2 and TRBJ2-2, with D perhaps TRBD1 or TRBD2 (5 bases each). The CDR3 consists of 19 residues. Germline CDR1 SGHTA, CDR2 FQGNSA. V was cut by 2 bases and J by 0 bases, with 19 bases left in between. CDR3 region: CASSLILFAGTTNTGELFF. The DNA of the CDR3 is TGTGCCAGCAGCTTAATATTATTCGCAGGGACGACGAACACCGGGGAGCTGTTTTTT.

This clonotype showed up just a few times. The V and J genes are TRBV10-2 and TRBJ1-2; no definite D call. Trimming pared 5 bases from V and 5 bases from J, leaving 12 bases between. The germline CDR1 and CDR2 sequences are WSHSY and SAAADI. CDR3 length: 13 amino acids. DNA for the CDR3: TGCGCCAGCAGTTTCGAGACGGATTATGGCTACACCTTC. Protein: CASSFETDYGYTF.

The chain has TRBV19 and TRBJ1-5; TRBD1 matches 7 bases. Germline CDR1 and CDR2: LNHDA and SQIVND (reference sequence). The trim removed 3 bases at V and 6 bases at J, leaving 8 bases unmatched. This CDR3 is built from 15 residues. CDR3 loop: CASSIRTGRSQPQHF. The CDR3 DNA reads TGTGCCAGTAGTATCCGGACAGGTCGGAGTCAGCCCCAGCATTTT.